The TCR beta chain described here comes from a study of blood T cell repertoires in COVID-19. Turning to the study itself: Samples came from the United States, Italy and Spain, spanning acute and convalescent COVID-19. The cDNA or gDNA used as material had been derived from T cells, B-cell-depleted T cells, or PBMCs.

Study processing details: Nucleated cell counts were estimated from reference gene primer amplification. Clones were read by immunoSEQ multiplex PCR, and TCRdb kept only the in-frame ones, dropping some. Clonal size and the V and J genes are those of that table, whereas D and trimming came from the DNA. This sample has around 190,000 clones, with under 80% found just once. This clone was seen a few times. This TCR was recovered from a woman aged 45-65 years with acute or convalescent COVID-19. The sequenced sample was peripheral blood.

The CDR3 sequence: CASSSDPRTREQYF. The CDR3 region has the DNA TGTGCCAGCAGTTCCGACCCTCGGACACGCGAGCAGTACTTC. This chain links TRBV28 with TRBJ2-7; a weak D match, TRBD1 (5 bases). Germline CDR1 MDHEN, CDR2 SYDVKM. The CDR3 is 14 amino acids. V was clipped by 4 bases and J by 6 bases, with 16 bases between them.